The 13 T cell receptor beta chains below come from one sample, sequenced in a study of CD8 T cells in Susac syndrome. An amount of RNA that ranged from roughly 0.5 to 1 ug was reverse transcribed with random hexamers. TCRdb re-called the immunoSEQ multiplex PCR reads through MiXCR, storing one row per CDR3 protein. Of tens of thousands of distinct CDR3 sequences in the sample, around nine tenths were seen once. Source material: CD8+ T cells from PBMCs. The origin of the receptors is a human donor with multiple sclerosis.

The rearrangement uses TRBV3-1 and TRBJ1-1; D is possibly TRBD1 (6 bases). CDR1 LGHDT and CDR2 YNNKEL come from the germline V gene (reference sequence). Trimming pared 8 bases from V and 5 bases from J, leaving 24 bases between. This CDR3 spans 16 amino acids. The CDR3 region is CASRKLAEGGTTEAFF. CDR3 nucleotide sequence: TGTGCCAGCCGCAAACTGGCTGAAGGGGGGACAACTGAAGCTTTCTTT.

The rearrangement joins TRBV20-1 to TRBJ1-1; D possibly corresponds to TRBD1 (5 bases). Germline CDR1 and CDR2: DFQATT and SNEGSKA (reference sequence). Trimming stripped 0 bases from V and 1 base from J, with 12 bases between. The CDR3 length is 15 residues. CDR3 DNA sequence: TGCAGTGCTAGAGATCCGGACAACGGGAACACTGAAGCTTTCTTT. Encoded protein: CSARDPDNGNTEAFF.

The V gene is TRBV30, the J gene TRBJ2-1; tentatively, D is TRBD1 or TRBD2 (6 bases each). The V gene lost 3 bases and the J gene lost 4 bases, with 19 bases spanning the gap. This CDR3 contains 16 residues. CDR1 and CDR2 from the germline V gene are GTSNPN and SVGIG (reference sequence). The CDR3 DNA sequence: TGTGCCTGGAGGTCCAGTATCGGGGGCGGGTACAATGAGCAGTTCTTC. Translated, it gives CAWRSSIGGGYNEQFF.

This clonotype was counted only a few times. The CDR3 loop is CATSREAGGPYEQFF. CDR3 nucleotide sequence: TGTGCCACCAGCAGAGAGGCGGGAGGGCCATATGAGCAGTTCTTC. The V and J genes are TRBV15 and TRBJ2-1, with TRBD2 identical over 9 bases. The CDR3 loop spans 15 amino acids. Trimming took 0 bases from V and 8 from J; bases not matched to a gene: 5. Germline loops: CDR1 LNHNV, CDR2 YYDKDF (reference sequence).

J is TRBJ2-3 and V is TRBV13, with 16 bases that match TRBD2. CDR3 size: 20 residues. With V trimmed by 5 bases and J by 3 bases, 14 bases remained unmatched. The V gene's germline CDR1 is PRHDT and CDR2 FYEKMQ (reference sequence). CDR3 in DNA: TGTGCCAGCAGCACTGCCCAGGGACTAGCGGGAGGGGACGATACAGATACGCAGTATTTT. Its translation is CASSTAQGLAGGDDTDTQYF.

The V and J genes are TRBV20-1 and TRBJ2-7; D gene ambiguous. V was clipped by 7 bases and J by 3 bases, with 16 bases between them. Germline loops: CDR1 DFQATT, CDR2 SNEGSKA (reference sequence). The CDR3 has 13 amino acids. CDR3 nucleotide sequence: TGCAGTGTAAACCAGGCTCTTATCTACGAGCAGTACTTC. Translation: CSVNQALIYEQYF.

This chain links TRBV20-1 with TRBJ2-1; 8 bases fit TRBD2. Germline V CDR1 and CDR2: DFQATT, SNEGSKA (reference sequence). Unmatched junction bases numbered 14, after V lost 4 bases and J lost 3 bases. The CDR3 totals 17 residues. Here the CDR3 DNA reads TGCAGTGCTAAGGGACTAGAGGGGAGCACAGTCTACAATGAGCAGTTCTTC. Its translation: CSAKGLEGSTVYNEQFF.

This rearrangement joins TRBV20-1 to TRBJ2-3; TRBD2 agrees at 11 bases. V lost 1 base and J lost 2; bases outside the gene matches: 5. The V gene's germline CDR1 is DFQATT and CDR2 SNEGSKA (reference sequence). The CDR3 runs 16 residues. The DNA for the CDR3 is TGCAGTGCTAGAGTTTTACTAGCGGGGGACACAGATACGCAGTATTTT. It yields the protein CSARVLLAGDTDTQYF.

This clonotype appeared once. This sequence joins TRBV27 and TRBJ2-3, with TRBD2 matching 9 bases. The CDR3 is made up of 15 amino acids. CDR1 is MNHEY and CDR2 is SMNVEV in the germline V gene (reference sequence). V shed 3 bases, J shed 3 bases, and the junction held 4 bases outside the gene matches. In nucleotides, the CDR3 is TGTGCCAGCAGTTTGCGCGGGAGGGTTACAGATACGCAGTATTTT. Its translation: CASSLRGRVTDTQYF.

This chain connects TRBV7-2 to TRBJ1-1; the D gene is possibly TRBD1 (6 bases). This CDR3 spans 13 amino acids. Per germline, CDR1 SGHTA and CDR2 FQGNSA. Between the trimmed V and J ends, which lost 6 bases and 7 bases, there was a span of 15 bases. DNA for the CDR3: TGTGCCAGCAGTAGAATGACAGGTGATGAAGCTTTCTTT. Residues: CASSRMTGDEAFF.

The genes are TRBV9 and TRBJ1-2, with D possibly matching TRBD1 (5 bases). With 3 bases removed from V and 8 bases from J, the gap between germline ends came to 14 bases. This CDR3 has 13 residues. Germline V gene sequence: CDR1 SGDLS, CDR2 YYNGEE. DNA of the CDR3: TGTGCCAGCAGCGCTGGGGGATTCGAAGGCTACACCTTC. Encoded protein: CASSAGGFEGYTF.

This clonotype was counted once. J is TRBJ2-7 and V is TRBV12-3 or TRBV12-4, with no clear D. V dropped 11 bases and J dropped 5 bases, with 16 bases sitting between them. The CDR3 consists of 12 residues. The DNA of the CDR3 is TGTGCCTCCCAGACGGGCTGGGACGAGCAGTACTTC. This codes for CASQTGWDEQYF.

J is TRBJ2-7 and V is TRBV9; tentatively, D is TRBD1 (5 bases). CDR1 is SGDLS and CDR2 is YYNGEE in the germline V gene. V shed 4 bases and J shed 6 bases, with 23 bases lying between them. The CDR3 contains 16 residues. CDR3 DNA: TGTGCCAGCAGCCCTCTCGGGCAGGGTTTCCCGGGCGAGCAGTACTTC. It codes for CASSPLGQGFPGEQYF.